This passage covers 10 T cell receptor beta chains from one sample sequenced in a study of CD8 T cells in Susac syndrome (dated by TCRdb to the late 2010s). Libraries were prepared through the immunoSEQ multiplex PCR assay. RNA was extracted with the RNeasy kit and about 0.45 to 1 ug was reverse transcribed using random hexamers. TCRdb applied fastp at Q25 and MiXCR to the public reads, then kept only in-frame beta chains. Identical CDR3 proteins give one entry, which carries the most common genes and DNA. For this sample there are hundreds of thousands of distinct CDR3 sequences; approximately 94% appear just once. The ten largest clones represent 0.15% of the sample. Specimen: CD4+ T cells from PBMCs. Source of these receptors: a human donor with Susac syndrome.

This sequence joins TRBV20-1 and TRBJ1-2; 9 bases are a match to TRBD1. Germline lookup yields CDR1 DFQATT and CDR2 SNEGSKA (reference sequence). The CDR3 is made up of 14 amino acids. V was pared by 5 bases and J by 5 bases, with 9 bases of the junction left unmatched. The CDR3 is CSAPPGQGLYGYTF. The CDR3 DNA reads as TGCAGTGCTCCACCGGGACAGGGCTTATATGGCTACACCTTC.

This clonotype was picked up one time. The chain links TRBV5-1 to TRBJ2-1; D unresolved. CDR3 length: 14 residues. V was clipped by 4 bases and J by 3 bases, with 11 bases between them. Germline CDR1 SGHRS, CDR2 YFSETQ. In DNA, the CDR3 is TGCGCCAGCAGCAACCCCACCGACTACAATGAGCAGTTCTTC. This gives the protein CASSNPTDYNEQFF. The complete variable domain, with remaining parts taken from reference TRBV5-1 and TRBJ2-1, reads KAGVTQTPRYLIKTRGQQVTLSCSPISGHRSVSWYQQTPGQGLQFLFEYFSETQRNKGNFPGRFSGRQFSNSRSEMNVSTLELGDSALYLCASSNPTDYNEQFFGPGTRLTVL.

The gene calls are TRBV6-6 and TRBJ2-6; a possible D gene is TRBD1 (5 bases). The germline gives CDR1 MNHNY, CDR2 SVGAGI (reference sequence). The CDR3 contains 15 residues. V was shortened by 6 bases and J by 0 bases, with 9 bases between the two germline ends. Written as DNA, the CDR3 is TGTGCCAGCAGAACCGACAGCTCTGGGGCCAACGTCCTGACTTTC. It yields the protein CASRTDSSGANVLTF.

The chain has TRBV5-1 and TRBJ1-3; D unclear. This CDR3 has 15 amino acids. The V gene lost 4 bases and the J gene lost 2 bases, with 13 bases spanning the gap. Germline V gene data show CDR1 as SGHRS and CDR2 as YFSETQ. The CDR3 DNA sequence: TGCGCCAGCAGCCTACTGGGCCAGCCTGGAAACACCATATATTTT. Its translation is CASSLLGQPGNTIYF.

The chain's CDR3 is CASSPGTPGSYGYTF. CDR3 DNA: TGTGCCAGCAGCCCCGGGACACCGGGAAGCTATGGCTACACCTTC. The chain links TRBV6-5 to TRBJ1-2; the D gene is possibly TRBD1 (6 bases). The CDR3 spans 15 residues. V was cut by 6 bases and J by 4 bases, with 18 bases left in between. Germline CDR1 reads MNHEY; CDR2 reads SVGAGI.

The V and J genes are TRBV5-1 and TRBJ2-5, with 14 bases identical to TRBD2. Looked up from germline, CDR1 is SGHRS and CDR2 is YFSETQ. This CDR3 is 16 amino acids long. Losses at the gene ends were 0 bases for V and 5 bases for J; bases not matched to a gene: 3. The CDR3 protein is CASSLGLAGGLETQYF. DNA for the CDR3: TGCGCCAGCAGCTTGGGACTAGCGGGGGGGCTGGAGACCCAGTACTTC.

The chain couples TRBV24-1 to TRBJ2-5; 10 nucleotides match TRBD2. Germline CDR1 KGHDR, CDR2 SFDVKD. With 3 bases clipped from V and 3 bases from J, the junction kept 9 bases outside the gene matches. This CDR3 comprises 17 residues. The CDR3 bases are TGTGCCACCAGTGATCCCAGGTTAGCGGGGGGCGAAGAGACCCAGTACTTC. Translation: CATSDPRLAGGEETQYF.

The rearrangement joins TRBV20-1 to TRBJ1-1, with TRBD1 matching 7 bases. The CDR3 extends over 13 amino acids. The V gene's germline CDR1 is DFQATT and CDR2 SNEGSKA (reference sequence). V shed 0 bases, J shed 8 bases, and the junction held 6 bases outside the gene matches. The CDR3 loop is CSAREDRKDEAFF. The CDR3, as DNA: TGCAGTGCTAGAGAGGACAGGAAAGACGAAGCTTTCTTT.

The rearrangement links TRBV20-1 to TRBJ2-3, with 10 nucleotides matching TRBD2. V was pared by 0 bases and J by 3 bases, with 6 bases of the junction left unmatched. CDR1 is DFQATT, CDR2 SNEGSKA, per germline (reference sequence). There are 16 residues in the CDR3. CDR3 bases: TGCAGTGCTAGAGATCCGGCTAGCGGGGGTACAGATACGCAGTATTTT. Translation gives CSARDPASGGTDTQYF.

This chain connects TRBV4-1 to TRBJ2-2; 8 nucleotides align to TRBD2. CDR3 length: 19 residues. From germline, CDR1 is MGHRA and CDR2 YSYEKL. Trimming took 0 bases from V and 3 from J; bases not matched to a gene: 12. This CDR3 is CASSQDDPREGEYTGELFF. The CDR3 nucleotides read TGCGCCAGCAGCCAAGATGATCCTCGGGAGGGGGAATACACCGGGGAGCTGTTTTTT.